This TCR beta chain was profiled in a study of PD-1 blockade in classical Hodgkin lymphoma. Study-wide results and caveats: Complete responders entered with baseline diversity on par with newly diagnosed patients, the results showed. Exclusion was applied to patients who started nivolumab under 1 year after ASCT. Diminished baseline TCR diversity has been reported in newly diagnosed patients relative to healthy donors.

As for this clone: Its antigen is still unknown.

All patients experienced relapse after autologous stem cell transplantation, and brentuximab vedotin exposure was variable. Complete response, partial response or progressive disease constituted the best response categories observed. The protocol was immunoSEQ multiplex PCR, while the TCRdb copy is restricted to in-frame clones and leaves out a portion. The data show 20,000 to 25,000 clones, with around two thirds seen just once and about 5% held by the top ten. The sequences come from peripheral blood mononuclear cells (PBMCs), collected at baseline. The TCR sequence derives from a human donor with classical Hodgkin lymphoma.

The CDR3 here is CASSRDGASGNTIYF. In DNA, the CDR3 is TGTGCCAGCAGCCGCGACGGTGCCTCTGGAAACACCATATATTTT. J is TRBJ1-3 and V is TRBV6-5; D is uncertain. Germline loops: CDR1 MNHEY, CDR2 SVGAGI. V was pared by 6 bases and J by 0 bases, with 12 bases between. There are 15 residues in the CDR3.